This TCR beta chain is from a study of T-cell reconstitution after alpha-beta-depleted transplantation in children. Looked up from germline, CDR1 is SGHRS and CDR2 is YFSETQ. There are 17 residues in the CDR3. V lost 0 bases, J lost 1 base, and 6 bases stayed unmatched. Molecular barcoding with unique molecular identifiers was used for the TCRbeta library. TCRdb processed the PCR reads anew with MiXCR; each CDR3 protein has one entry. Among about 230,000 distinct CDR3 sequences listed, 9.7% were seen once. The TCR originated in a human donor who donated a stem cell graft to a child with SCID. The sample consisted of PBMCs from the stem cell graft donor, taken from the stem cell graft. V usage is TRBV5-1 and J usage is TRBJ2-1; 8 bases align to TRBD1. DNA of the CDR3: TGCGCCAGCAGCTTGGGGACAGGGACGGGATCCTACAATGAGCAGTTCTTC. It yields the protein CASSLGTGTGSYNEQFF.